The T cell receptor (beta chain) described here comes from a study of blood T cell repertoires in COVID-19. Study at large: COVID-19 samples collected from the United States, Italy and Spain covered acute and convalescent phases. The cDNA or gDNA used as material had been derived from T cells, B-cell-depleted T cells, or PBMCs.

Assay: immunoSEQ multiplex PCR; the TCRdb copy retains only in-frame clones and omits some. The sample yields 150,000 or so clones, roughly 77% seen once. The CDR3 is 20 residues long. Germline V CDR1 and CDR2: ENHRY, SYGVKD. With V trimmed by 1 base and J by 4 bases, 19 bases remained unmatched. Seattle researchers signed up patients amid active infection and tracked them longitudinally. The genes are TRBV10-3 and TRBJ2-1; TRBD1 aligns across 7 bases. The receptor comes from a woman between 65 and 79 years old with COVID-19, enrolled during active disease. The sequencing sample was made of peripheral blood. CDR3 nucleotides: TGTGCCATCAGTGAGTTCGCACCACTCACCGGGACAGATTTATACAATGAGCAGTTCTTC. It specifies CAISEFAPLTGTDLYNEQFF.